The 15 T cell receptor beta chains presented below share a single source sample, sequenced in a study of blood T cell repertoires in COVID-19. Profiled with immunoSEQ multiplex PCR; TCRdb holds only in-frame clones, not every one. The table records about 100,000 clones, about 77% of them present only once. The sequenced sample consisted of peripheral blood. These receptors were collected from a human donor in a cohort sampled during active COVID-19.

V usage is TRBV19 and J usage is TRBJ1-2, with D perhaps matching TRBD1 (5 bases). Trimming took 4 bases from V and 4 from J, leaving 10 bases between them. The CDR3 spans 13 residues. Germline-derived CDR1 and CDR2 are LNHDA and SQIVND (reference sequence). The chain's CDR3 is CASSRGLSYGYTF. CDR3 bases: TGTGCCAGTAGTAGGGGACTCTCCTATGGCTACACCTTC.

V and J are TRBV11-3 and TRBJ2-7, with D possibly matching TRBD2 (6 bases). The germline V gene encodes CDR1 SGHNT and CDR2 YENEEA. The CDR3 has 14 residues. Trimming cost V 5 bases and J 3 bases, with 14 bases left between them. The CDR3 nucleotides read TGTGCCAGCAGCCCGGGACTCCAGGACTACGAGCAGTACTTC. Its protein product is CASSPGLQDYEQYF.

The V call is TRBV6-5, the J call TRBJ1-1; 7 bases fit TRBD1. V gave up 7 bases and J gave up 6 bases; unmatched junction bases: 5. Germline V gene lookup returns CDR1 MNHEY and CDR2 SVGAGI. The CDR3 totals 12 residues. This CDR3 is CASKKGTAEAFF. CDR3 nucleotides: TGTGCCAGCAAAAAAGGGACAGCTGAAGCTTTCTTT.

CDR3 amino acids: CASSPPRDSYNEQFF. CDR3 sequence (DNA): TGCGCCAGCAGCCCCCCCAGGGACTCCTACAATGAGCAGTTCTTC. The chain combines TRBV5-1 with TRBJ2-1, with a possible D match to TRBD1 (5 bases). The CDR3 length is 15 residues. The V gene's germline CDR1 is SGHRS and CDR2 YFSETQ. V was trimmed by 4 bases and J by 0 bases, leaving 11 bases between them. Supplemented by reference TRBV5-1 and TRBJ2-1, the full variable domain reads KAGVTQTPRYLIKTRGQQVTLSCSPISGHRSVSWYQQTPGQGLQFLFEYFSETQRNKGNFPGRFSGRQFSNSRSEMNVSTLELGDSALYLCASSPPRDSYNEQFFGPGTRLTVL.

This sequence joins TRBV9 and TRBJ1-3; D is unresolved. This CDR3 is built from 14 residues. V lost 4 bases to trimming and J lost 1 base, with 9 bases between them. Germline V gene lookup returns CDR1 SGDLS and CDR2 YYNGEE. The CDR3 sequence: CASSRQVSGNTIYF. The CDR3 coding sequence is TGTGCCAGCAGCCGACAAGTGTCTGGAAACACCATATATTTT.

The rearrangement uses TRBV6-6 and TRBJ2-2; D possibly corresponds to TRBD1 (6 bases). Germline-derived CDR1 and CDR2 are MNHNY and SVGAGI (reference sequence). Trimming took off 5 bases at V and 8 bases at J, with 24 bases between the two ends. The CDR3 has 17 residues. The CDR3: CASSPGPGHQLSGELFF. In nucleotides, the CDR3 is TGTGCCAGCAGTCCTGGTCCGGGACATCAGCTTTCAGGGGAGCTGTTTTTT.

This clone was counted between two and nine times. V is TRBV5-6 and J is TRBJ1-1; D might be TRBD1 (5 bases). The length of the CDR3 is 15 residues. V shed 2 bases and J shed 0 bases, with 11 bases lying between them. The germline CDR1 and CDR2 sequences are SGHDT and YYEEEE. In nucleotides, the CDR3 is TGTGCCAGCAGCTTATATAGACAGCTGAACACTGAAGCTTTCTTT. Translated: CASSLYRQLNTEAFF.

This clone was recorded a few times. V usage is TRBV5-1 and J usage is TRBJ1-1; 9 bases are a match to TRBD1. This CDR3 region has 18 residues. After removal of 1 base from V and 3 bases from J, the junction contained 13 bases not matched to a gene. Germline V gene lookup returns CDR1 SGHRS and CDR2 YFSETQ. The CDR3 coding sequence is TGCGCCAGCAGCTTGAAGGTAGTCGGGACAGGGATGGACACTGAAGCTTTCTTT. Protein product: CASSLKVVGTGMDTEAFF.

This chain uses TRBV4-1 with TRBJ2-3, with 10 bases fitting TRBD1. With 3 bases clipped from V and 2 bases from J, the junction kept 5 bases outside the gene matches. The germline V gene encodes CDR1 MGHRA and CDR2 YSYEKL. CDR3 length equals 16 residues. Written as DNA, the CDR3 is TGCGCCAGCAGCCAGCTGGACAGGGGGATCACAGATACGCAGTATTTT. Its translation: CASSQLDRGITDTQYF.

A single count supports this clone. CDR3 loop: CASSYEGQGAGYTF. CDR3 in DNA: TGTGCCAGCAGTTACGAAGGACAGGGGGCTGGCTACACCTTC. The chain joins TRBV6-6 to TRBJ1-2, with TRBD1 matching over 11 bases. The CDR3 is 14 residues long. V lost 2 bases, J lost 7 bases, and 3 bases stayed unmatched. Germline CDR1 reads MNHNY; CDR2 reads SVGAGI (reference sequence).

The chain combines TRBV18 with TRBJ2-1; TRBD2 matches at 7 bases. The germline V gene has CDR1 KGHSH and CDR2 LQKENI. This CDR3 is 16 amino acids long. V was pared by 0 bases and J by 5 bases, with 7 bases of the junction left unmatched. The CDR3 coding sequence is TGTGCCAGCTCACCACCGACGGCGGGAGTCCACAATGAGCAGTTCTTC. Its translation: CASSPPTAGVHNEQFF.

V and J are TRBV5-4 and TRBJ1-1; D is possibly TRBD1 (6 bases). V dropped 3 bases and J dropped 4 bases, with 16 bases sitting between them. CDR3 length: 15 residues. Germline V gene lookup returns CDR1 SGHNT and CDR2 YYREEE (reference sequence). CDR3 sequence: CASSSSVGGSTEAFF. The CDR3 DNA follows: TGTGCCAGCAGCTCCAGTGTAGGGGGAAGCACTGAAGCTTTCTTT.

This clone was seen once. This chain uses TRBV27 with TRBJ2-3, with TRBD2 identical over 13 bases. The V segment lost 6 bases and the J segment 3 bases; nucleotides outside the gene matches: 6. There are 16 residues in the CDR3. Germline V gene sequence: CDR1 MNHEY, CDR2 SMNVEV (reference sequence). CDR3 sequence (DNA): TGTGCCAGCAGACTAGCGGGAGGGGGGGGTACAGATACGCAGTATTTT. Its translation: CASRLAGGGGTDTQYF.

This clone was counted once. This chain links TRBV27 with TRBJ2-7, with no clear D. V dropped 8 bases and J dropped 1 base, with 12 bases sitting between them. The germline V gene has CDR1 MNHEY and CDR2 SMNVEV (reference sequence). There are 13 residues in the CDR3. The CDR3 DNA sequence: TGTGCCAGCGCTAGGTTACGTTCCTACGAGCAGTACTTC. Its translation: CASARLRSYEQYF.

This clone has a single count. The rearrangement links TRBV3-1 (or the pseudogene TRBV3-2) to TRBJ2-1; no reliable D call. This CDR3 is 14 amino acids long. CDR1 is LGHDT, CDR2 YNNKEL, per germline (reference sequence). Trimming shortened V by 4 bases and J by 7 bases, and 14 bases separated the two germline ends. CDR3 residues: CASSLQTSGNEQFF. CDR3 nucleotides: TGTGCCAGCAGCCTACAGACCTCTGGTAATGAGCAGTTCTTC.